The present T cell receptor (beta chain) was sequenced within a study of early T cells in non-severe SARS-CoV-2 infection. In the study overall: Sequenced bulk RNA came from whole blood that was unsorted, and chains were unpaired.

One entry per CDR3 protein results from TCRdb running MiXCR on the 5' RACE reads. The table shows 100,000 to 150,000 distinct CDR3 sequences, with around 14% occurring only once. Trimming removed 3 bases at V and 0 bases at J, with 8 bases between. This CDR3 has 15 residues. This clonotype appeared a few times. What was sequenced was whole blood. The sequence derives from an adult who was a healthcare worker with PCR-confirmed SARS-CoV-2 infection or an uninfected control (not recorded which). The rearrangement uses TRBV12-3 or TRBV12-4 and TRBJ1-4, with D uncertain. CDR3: CASSLSRATNEKLFF. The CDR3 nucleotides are TGTGCCAGCAGTTTGTCACGCGCAACTAATGAAAAACTGTTTTTT.